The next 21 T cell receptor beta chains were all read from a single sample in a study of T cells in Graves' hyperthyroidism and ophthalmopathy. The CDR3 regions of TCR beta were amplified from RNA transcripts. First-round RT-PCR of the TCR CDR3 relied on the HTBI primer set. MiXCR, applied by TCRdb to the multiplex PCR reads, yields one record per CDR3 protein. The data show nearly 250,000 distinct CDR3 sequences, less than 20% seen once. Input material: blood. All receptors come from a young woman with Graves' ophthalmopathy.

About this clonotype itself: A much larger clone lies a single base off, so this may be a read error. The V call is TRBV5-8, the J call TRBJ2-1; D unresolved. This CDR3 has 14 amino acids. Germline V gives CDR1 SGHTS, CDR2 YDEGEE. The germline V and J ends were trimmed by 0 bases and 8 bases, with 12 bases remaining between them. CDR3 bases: TGTGCCAGCAGCTTGGATCCAAGTGCGCATGAGCAGTTCTTC. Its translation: CASSLDPSAHEQFF.

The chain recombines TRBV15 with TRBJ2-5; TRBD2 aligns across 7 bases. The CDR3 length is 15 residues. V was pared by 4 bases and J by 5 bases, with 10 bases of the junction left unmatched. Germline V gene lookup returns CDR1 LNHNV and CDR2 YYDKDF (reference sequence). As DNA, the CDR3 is TGTGCCACCAGCAAGGGGTTGGGGGGGTCGGAGACCCAGTACTTC. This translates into CATSKGLGGSETQYF.

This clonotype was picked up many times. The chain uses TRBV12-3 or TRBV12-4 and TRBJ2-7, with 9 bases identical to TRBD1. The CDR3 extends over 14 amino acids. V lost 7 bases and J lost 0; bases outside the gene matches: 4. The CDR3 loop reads CASNPGQGSYEQYF. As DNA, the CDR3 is TGTGCCAGCAATCCGGGACAGGGCTCCTACGAGCAGTACTTC.

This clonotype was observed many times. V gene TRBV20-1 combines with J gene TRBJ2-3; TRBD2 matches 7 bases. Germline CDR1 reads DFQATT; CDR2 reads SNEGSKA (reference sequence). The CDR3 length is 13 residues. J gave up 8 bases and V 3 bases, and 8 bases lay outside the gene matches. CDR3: CSASLAGVGTQYF. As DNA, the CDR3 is TGCAGTGCTAGTTTGGCGGGGGTGGGTACGCAGTATTTT.

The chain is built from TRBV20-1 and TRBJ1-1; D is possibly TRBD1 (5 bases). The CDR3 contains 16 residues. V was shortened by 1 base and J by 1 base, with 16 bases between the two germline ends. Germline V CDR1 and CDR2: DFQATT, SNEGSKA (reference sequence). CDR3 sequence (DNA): TGCAGTGCTAGAGGCCCGGGGCGAGGAAAGAACACTGAAGCTTTCTTT. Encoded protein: CSARGPGRGKNTEAFF.

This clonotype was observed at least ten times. CDR3 sequence reads: CASSQRTGVNTEAFF. In DNA, the CDR3 is TGCGCCAGCAGCCAAAGGACAGGGGTGAACACTGAAGCTTTCTTT. The chain is built from TRBV4-1 and TRBJ1-1, with 9 bases fitting TRBD1. V shed 2 bases, J shed 0 bases, and the junction held 1 base outside the gene matches. The CDR3 covers 15 residues. Looked up from germline, CDR1 is MGHRA and CDR2 is YSYEKL.

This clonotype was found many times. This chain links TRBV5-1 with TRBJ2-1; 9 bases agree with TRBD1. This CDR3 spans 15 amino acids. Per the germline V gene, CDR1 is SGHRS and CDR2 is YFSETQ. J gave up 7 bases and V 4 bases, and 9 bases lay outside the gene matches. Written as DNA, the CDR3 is TGCGCCAGCAGCCTGGGACAGGGATATGGTAATGAGCAGTTCTTC. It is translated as CASSLGQGYGNEQFF.

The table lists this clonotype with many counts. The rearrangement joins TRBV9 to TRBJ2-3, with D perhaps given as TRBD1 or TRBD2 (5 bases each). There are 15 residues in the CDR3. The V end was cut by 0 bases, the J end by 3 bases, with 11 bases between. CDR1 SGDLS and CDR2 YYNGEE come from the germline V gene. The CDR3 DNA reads TGTGCCAGCAGCGTAGGGGGGTGGGGTACAGATACGCAGTATTTT. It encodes CASSVGGWGTDTQYF.

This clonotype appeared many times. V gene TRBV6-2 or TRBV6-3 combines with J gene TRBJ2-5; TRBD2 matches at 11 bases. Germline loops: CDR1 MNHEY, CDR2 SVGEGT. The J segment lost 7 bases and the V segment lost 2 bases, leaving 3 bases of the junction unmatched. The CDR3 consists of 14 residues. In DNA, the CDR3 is TGTGCCAGCAGTTACGGGACTAGCGGCCGGACCCAGTACTTC. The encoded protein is CASSYGTSGRTQYF.

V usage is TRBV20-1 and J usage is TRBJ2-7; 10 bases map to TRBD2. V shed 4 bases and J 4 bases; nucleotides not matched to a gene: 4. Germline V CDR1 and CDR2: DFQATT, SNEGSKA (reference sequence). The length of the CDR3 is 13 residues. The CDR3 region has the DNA TGCAGTGCTATAGCGGGAGGACGGTACGAGCAGTACTTC. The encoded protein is CSAIAGGRYEQYF.

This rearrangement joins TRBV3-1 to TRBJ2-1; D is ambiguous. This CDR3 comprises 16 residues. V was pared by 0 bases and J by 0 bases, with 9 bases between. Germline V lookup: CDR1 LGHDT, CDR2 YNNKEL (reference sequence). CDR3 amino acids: CASSQDFKGSYNEQFF. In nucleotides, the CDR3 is TGTGCCAGCAGCCAAGACTTCAAGGGCTCCTACAATGAGCAGTTCTTC.

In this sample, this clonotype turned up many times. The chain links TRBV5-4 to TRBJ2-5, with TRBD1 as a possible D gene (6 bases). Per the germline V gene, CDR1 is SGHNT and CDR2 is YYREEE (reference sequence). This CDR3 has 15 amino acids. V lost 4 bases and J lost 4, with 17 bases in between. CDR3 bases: TGTGCCAGCAGCGGGCGACAGGCGGCCGGAGAGACCCAGTACTTC. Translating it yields CASSGRQAAGETQYF. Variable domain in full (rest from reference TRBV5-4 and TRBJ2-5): ETGVTQSPTHLIKTRGQQVTLRCSSQSGHNTVSWYQQALGQGPQFIFQYYREEENGRGNFPPRFSGLQFPNYSSELNVNALELDDSALYLCASSGRQAAGETQYFGPGTRLLVL.

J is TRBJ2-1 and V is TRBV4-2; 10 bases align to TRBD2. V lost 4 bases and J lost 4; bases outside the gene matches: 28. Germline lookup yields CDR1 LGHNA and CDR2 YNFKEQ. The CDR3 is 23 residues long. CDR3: CASSLPLGATSGVPRRTYNEQFF. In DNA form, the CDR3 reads TGTGCCAGCAGCCTCCCCTTGGGAGCCACTAGCGGGGTTCCACGGCGGACGTACAATGAGCAGTTCTTC.

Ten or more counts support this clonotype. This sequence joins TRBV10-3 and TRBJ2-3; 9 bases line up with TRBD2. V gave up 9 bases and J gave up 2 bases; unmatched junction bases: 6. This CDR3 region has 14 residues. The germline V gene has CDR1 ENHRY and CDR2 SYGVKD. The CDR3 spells CAMDSGGLTDTQYF. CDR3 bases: TGTGCCATGGACAGCGGGGGGCTCACAGATACGCAGTATTTT.

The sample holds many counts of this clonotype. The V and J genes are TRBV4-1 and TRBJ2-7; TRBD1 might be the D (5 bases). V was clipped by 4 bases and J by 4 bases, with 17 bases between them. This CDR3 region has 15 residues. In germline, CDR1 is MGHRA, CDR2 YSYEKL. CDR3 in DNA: TGCGCCAGCAGCCTTACCGGCGTAGGGGCTTACGAGCAGTACTTC. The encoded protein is CASSLTGVGAYEQYF.

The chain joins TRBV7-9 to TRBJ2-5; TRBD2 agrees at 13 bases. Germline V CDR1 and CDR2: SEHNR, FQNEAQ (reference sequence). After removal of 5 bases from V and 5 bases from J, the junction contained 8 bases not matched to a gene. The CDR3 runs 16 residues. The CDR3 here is CASSPNTSGRGETQYF. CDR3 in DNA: TGTGCCAGCAGCCCCAATACTAGCGGGAGGGGTGAGACCCAGTACTTC.

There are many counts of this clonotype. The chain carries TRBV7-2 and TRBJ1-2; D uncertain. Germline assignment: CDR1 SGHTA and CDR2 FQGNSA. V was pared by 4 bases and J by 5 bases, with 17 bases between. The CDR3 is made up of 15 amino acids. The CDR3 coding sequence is TGTGCCAGCAGCTCCGGTGGGGTTCCGCTATATGGCTACACCTTC. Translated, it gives CASSSGGVPLYGYTF.

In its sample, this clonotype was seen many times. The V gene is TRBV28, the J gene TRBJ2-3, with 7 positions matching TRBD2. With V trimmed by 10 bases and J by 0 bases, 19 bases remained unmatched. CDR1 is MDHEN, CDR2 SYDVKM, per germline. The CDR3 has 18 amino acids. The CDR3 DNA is TGTGCCACGAAGGCGAGCGGGATTAGTAAGTGGAGCACAGATACGCAGTATTTT. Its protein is CATKASGISKWSTDTQYF.

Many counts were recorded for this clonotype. CDR3: CASSYVGLAGAETQYF. The CDR3 DNA sequence: TGTGCCAGCAGTTACGTCGGACTAGCGGGGGCAGAGACCCAGTACTTC. J is TRBJ2-5 and V is TRBV6-5; TRBD2 matches at 13 bases. The CDR3 has 16 residues. Germline assignment: CDR1 MNHEY and CDR2 SVGAGI. V lost 2 bases, J lost 4 bases, and 4 bases stayed unmatched.

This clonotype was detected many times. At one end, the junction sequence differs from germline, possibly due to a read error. For the CDR3, the DNA is TGTGCCAGCAGTCTGATGACTAGCTCCTCCGAGCAGTGCTTC. Its translation: CASSLMTSSSEQCF. The V gene is TRBV7-8, the J gene TRBJ2-7, with 7 bases aligning to TRBD2. The CDR3 totals 14 residues. The germline V gene encodes CDR1 SGHVS and CDR2 FQNEAQ. Together with reference TRBV7-8 and TRBJ2-7, the CDR3 gives the full variable domain: GAGVSQSPRYKVAKRGQDVALRCDPISGHVSLFWYQQALGQGPEFLTYFQNEAQLDKSGLPSDRFFAERPEGSVSTLKIQRTQQEDSAVYLCASSLMTSSSEQCFGPGTRLTVT.

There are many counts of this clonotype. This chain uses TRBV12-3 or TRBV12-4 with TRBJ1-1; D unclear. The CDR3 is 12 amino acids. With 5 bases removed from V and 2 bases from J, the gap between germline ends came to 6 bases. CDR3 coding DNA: TGTGCCAGCAGTCAGCTAAACACTGAAGCTTTCTTT. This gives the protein CASSQLNTEAFF.